This TCR beta chain was obtained from a study of blood T cell repertoires in COVID-19. Study information: Donors in the United States, Italy and Spain gave samples during acute or convalescent COVID-19. T cells, B-cell-depleted T cells, or PBMCs supplied cDNA or gDNA.

Original analysis: Cell counts per sample came from amplifying reference gene primers. Produced via immunoSEQ multiplex PCR; TCRdb's table is partial and in-frame only. Clonal size and the V and J genes are those of that table, whereas D and trimming came from the DNA. The sample holds approximately 55,000 clones, 90% seen once. The CDR3 covers 15 residues. The germline V gene encodes CDR1 SGHTA and CDR2 FQGNSA. V lost 4 bases to trimming and J lost 6 bases; unmatched junction nucleotides: 5. This sequence was found in a man in his forties with acute or convalescent COVID-19. The gene calls are TRBV7-2 and TRBJ2-7; TRBD2 matches at 14 bases. The sequenced material came from peripheral blood. Written as DNA, the CDR3 is TGTGCCAGCAGCTCGGGACTAGCGGGAGTCGGCGAGCAGTACTTC. This encodes CASSSGLAGVGEQYF.